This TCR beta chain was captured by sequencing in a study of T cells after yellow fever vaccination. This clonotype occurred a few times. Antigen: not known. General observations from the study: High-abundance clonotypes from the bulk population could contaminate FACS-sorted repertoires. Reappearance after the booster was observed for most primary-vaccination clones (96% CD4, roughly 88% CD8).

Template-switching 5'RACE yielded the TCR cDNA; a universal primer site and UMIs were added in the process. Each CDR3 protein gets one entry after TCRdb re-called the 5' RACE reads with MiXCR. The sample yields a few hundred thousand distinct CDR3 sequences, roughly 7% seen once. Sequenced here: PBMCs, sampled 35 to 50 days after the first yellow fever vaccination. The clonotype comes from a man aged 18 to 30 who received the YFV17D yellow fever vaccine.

The CDR3 sequence: CASSRRGRALNTEAFF. In nucleotides, the CDR3 is TGTGCCAGCAGTCGTCGAGGCAGAGCCCTGAACACTGAAGCTTTCTTT. The chain recombines TRBV7-2 with TRBJ1-1; D call uncertain. The CDR3 loop spans 16 amino acids. Germline V gene data show CDR1 as SGHTA and CDR2 as FQGNSA. V shed 6 bases and J shed 0 bases, with 17 bases lying between them.